A single sample is the source of the 5 T cell receptor beta chains below, sequenced in a study of early stage breast cancer tumors. Assay used: immunoSEQ multiplex PCR; TCRdb lists only in-frame clones, some missing. The sample contains about 30,000 clones, 65% to 75% of which appear only once. The specimen was blood. Source of these receptors: a person aged 50 to 59 with breast cancer.

This chain connects TRBV4-2 to TRBJ2-4, with a weak D call TRBD2 (5 bases). This CDR3 spans 14 amino acids. Germline lookup yields CDR1 LGHNA and CDR2 YNFKEQ. Trimming left V 0 bases short and J 3 bases short, with 6 bases between. The CDR3 sequence: CASSQETSKNIQYF. In DNA form, the CDR3 reads TGTGCCAGCAGCCAAGAAACTAGCAAAAACATTCAGTACTTC.

The chain is built from TRBV6-1 and TRBJ2-7; 8 bases match TRBD1. CDR1 is MNHNS and CDR2 is SASEGT in the germline V gene. The CDR3 is 15 amino acids. Trimming cost V 6 bases and J 4 bases; bases outside gene matches: 11. CDR3 DNA sequence: TGTGCCAGCAGCGTCACCGGGACAGGCGCTTACGAGCAGTACTTC. Protein sequence: CASSVTGTGAYEQYF.

The J gene is TRBJ2-7, the V gene TRBV30, with 9 bases aligning to TRBD1. Germline CDR1 GTSNPN, CDR2 SVGIG (reference sequence). The CDR3 spans 12 residues. With V trimmed by 8 bases and J by 2 bases, 4 bases remained unmatched. CDR3 sequence (DNA): TGTGCCGGCGACAGGGGGGCCTACGAGCAGTACTTC. Its translation: CAGDRGAYEQYF.

The CDR3 loop reads CASSLEDTGNTIYF. The CDR3 DNA is TGTGCCAGCAGCTTGGAGGACACTGGAAACACCATATATTTT. J is TRBJ1-3 and V is TRBV5-4, with a tentative D call TRBD1 (5 bases). The CDR3 length is 14 residues. V lost 0 bases to trimming and J lost 2 bases, with 6 bases between them. Germline loops: CDR1 SGHNT, CDR2 YYREEE (reference sequence). The full variable domain, rest sourced from reference TRBV5-4 and TRBJ1-3, is ETGVTQSPTHLIKTRGQQVTLRCSSQSGHNTVSWYQQALGQGPQFIFQYYREEENGRGNFPPRFSGLQFPNYSSELNVNALELDDSALYLCASSLEDTGNTIYFGEGSWLTVV.

The chain joins TRBV7-9 to TRBJ2-2; TRBD1 agrees at 7 bases. Germline trimming cut 0 bases from V and 5 bases from J; bases unmatched to any gene: 9. The CDR3 sequence is 17 residues long. The germline gives CDR1 SEHNR, CDR2 FQNEAQ (reference sequence). Here the CDR3 DNA reads TGTGCCAGCAGCTTAGCGAGGAACAGGGGTTGGACCGGGGAGCTGTTTTTT. It translates to CASSLARNRGWTGELFF.